A single sample is the source of the 30 T cell receptor beta chains below, sequenced in a study of cytomegalovirus exposure and HLA in healthy donors. PCR primers comprised 60 Vbeta and 13 Jbeta primers. Here immunoSEQ multiplex PCR was the method, and the copy in TCRdb shows in-frame clones only, minus some. The table lists some 120,000 clones, 74% of them singletons. Sequences were obtained from PBMCs. The receptor source for this set is a human donor in good health.

V usage is TRBV6-1 and J usage is TRBJ1-5; D gene uncertain. The germline CDR1 and CDR2 sequences are MNHNS and SASEGT. The CDR3 sequence is 11 residues long. Trimming took 6 bases from V and 12 from J, leaving 12 bases between them. The CDR3 region has the DNA TGTGCCAGCAGAGAGGGTTCAGGCCAGCATTTT. Its translation is CASREGSGQHF.

V usage is TRBV7-3 and J usage is TRBJ2-3; D might be TRBD2 (6 bases). Between the trimmed V and J ends, which lost 5 bases and 4 bases, there was a span of 22 bases. The germline gives CDR1 SGHTA, CDR2 FQGTGA. The CDR3 consists of 17 residues. This CDR3 is CASSASPGLWGADTQYF. DNA for the CDR3: TGTGCCAGCAGCGCGTCACCGGGACTTTGGGGGGCAGATACGCAGTATTTT.

This clone showed up just once. The chain couples TRBV27 to TRBJ2-3; a weak D match, TRBD1 (6 bases). V shed 6 bases and J shed 0 bases, with 13 bases lying between them. The V gene's germline CDR1 is MNHEY and CDR2 SMNVEV (reference sequence). The length of the CDR3 is 15 residues. In nucleotides, the CDR3 is TGTGCCAGCAGGTCCGGGACAACTAGCACAGATACGCAGTATTTT. Translation gives CASRSGTTSTDTQYF.

The J gene is TRBJ1-1, the V gene TRBV18; no reliable D call. Between the trimmed V and J ends, which lost 1 base and 1 base, there was a span of 10 bases. CDR3 length equals 15 residues. Germline loops: CDR1 KGHSH, CDR2 LQKENI. The CDR3 protein is CASSPRNRGNTEAFF. Here the CDR3 DNA reads TGTGCCAGCTCACCACGGAATCGGGGGAACACTGAAGCTTTCTTT.

The chain uses TRBV19 and TRBJ1-1; possibly TRBD1 for D (6 bases). This CDR3 has 14 residues. Germline CDR1 LNHDA, CDR2 SQIVND (reference sequence). V lost 2 bases to trimming and J lost 2 bases, with 9 bases between them. The CDR3 DNA reads TGTGCCAGTAGTATAACAGGGAAAAACACTGAAGCTTTCTTT. Its translation: CASSITGKNTEAFF.

The rearrangement joins TRBV5-4 to TRBJ2-2, with D possibly matching TRBD1 (6 bases). The CDR3 runs to 16 residues. Per germline, CDR1 SGHNT and CDR2 YYREEE (reference sequence). V was clipped by 3 bases and J by 0 bases, with 12 bases between them. For the CDR3, the DNA is TGTGCCAGCAGCTCCGCCGGGACACCGAACACCGGGGAGCTGTTTTTT. Amino acids: CASSSAGTPNTGELFF.

J is TRBJ2-1 and V is TRBV6-4; no clear D gene. The CDR3 is 13 residues long. V gave up 0 bases and J gave up 7 bases, with 7 bases separating them. Germline lookup yields CDR1 MRHNA and CDR2 SNTAGT. The CDR3 loop reads CASSDSTKNEQFF. The CDR3 DNA reads as TGTGCCAGCAGTGACTCGACAAAGAATGAGCAGTTCTTC.

The gene calls are TRBV29-1 and TRBJ2-2, with D possibly matching TRBD1 (6 bases). The CDR3 covers 17 residues. Germline loops: CDR1 SQVTM, CDR2 ANQGSEA. V lost 6 bases and J 0 bases, leaving 20 bases between the germline ends. The CDR3 spells CSVGASLSRANTGELFF. The CDR3 DNA follows: TGCAGCGTGGGGGCTAGCCTATCGCGCGCGAACACCGGGGAGCTGTTTTTT.

J is TRBJ2-5 and V is TRBV30; TRBD2 matches 7 bases. The ends lost 3 bases at V and 5 bases at J; junction bases unmatched: 9. CDR3 length: 14 amino acids. Germline CDR1 is GTSNPN and CDR2 is SVGIG (reference sequence). The CDR3 is CAWRRLAGAETQYF. CDR3 DNA sequence: TGTGCCTGGAGGCGGTTGGCGGGAGCGGAGACCCAGTACTTC.

The chain uses TRBV11-2 and TRBJ2-2, with D maybe TRBD1 (5 bases). Trimming took off 7 bases at V and 1 base at J, with 13 bases between the two ends. The V gene's germline CDR1 is SGHAT and CDR2 FQNNGV. The CDR3 is 15 residues long. The CDR3 sequence: CASKVDRQNTGELFF. The CDR3 DNA follows: TGTGCCAGCAAAGTAGACAGACAGAACACCGGGGAGCTGTTTTTT.

Written as DNA, the CDR3 is TGTGCCAGCAGAAGGACAGCCGGGGCCGGGGAGCTGTTTTTT. Protein: CASRRTAGAGELFF. The V gene is TRBV6-1, the J gene TRBJ2-2; D is possibly TRBD1 (6 bases). The V and J ends lost 6 bases and 6 bases respectively, with 14 bases between them. CDR3 length: 14 residues. From germline, CDR1 is MNHNS and CDR2 SASEGT.

This chain joins TRBV7-2 and TRBJ2-5; 10 bases fit TRBD2. The germline V gene has CDR1 SGHTA and CDR2 FQGNSA. Losses at the gene ends were 2 bases for V and 5 bases for J; bases not matched to a gene: 2. The CDR3 runs 14 residues. The CDR3 region has the DNA TGTGCCAGCAGCTTAAGCGGGGGGGATGAGACCCAGTACTTC. Amino acid sequence: CASSLSGGDETQYF.

The V gene is TRBV6-4, the J gene TRBJ2-3; D is perhaps TRBD2 (6 bases). The germline CDR1 and CDR2 sequences are MRHNA and SNTAGT. Trimming took off 8 bases at V and 3 bases at J, with 15 bases between the two ends. The length of the CDR3 is 14 residues. CDR3 region: CASSLLADTDTQYF. CDR3 DNA sequence: TGTGCCAGCTCCTTACTAGCCGATACAGATACGCAGTATTTT.

The gene calls are TRBV6-5 and TRBJ1-5, with D perhaps matching TRBD1 (6 bases). The V end was cut by 6 bases, the J end by 5 bases, with 14 bases between. Germline V gene lookup returns CDR1 MNHEY and CDR2 SVGAGI. The CDR3 runs 14 residues. CDR3 residues: CASRPDRSHQPQHF. CDR3 nucleotides: TGTGCCAGCAGACCCGACAGGAGCCATCAGCCCCAGCATTTT.

The genes are TRBV5-1 and TRBJ1-2; D is unresolved. The CDR3 totals 13 residues. CDR1 and CDR2 (germline): SGHRS, YFSETQ. The V gene lost 8 bases and the J gene lost 2 bases, with 13 bases spanning the gap. The CDR3 region has the DNA TGCGCCAGTAGAGAACTACTCAACTATGGCTACACCTTC. Its protein product is CASRELLNYGYTF.

The chain has TRBV5-1 and TRBJ1-4; perhaps TRBD1 as D (6 bases). This CDR3 is 15 amino acids long. Per germline, CDR1 SGHRS and CDR2 YFSETQ. V was clipped by 5 bases and J by 3 bases, with 14 bases between them. CDR3: CASREGGASNEKLFF. As DNA, the CDR3 is TGCGCCAGCAGGGAAGGGGGGGCATCTAATGAAAAACTGTTTTTT.

The J gene is TRBJ1-1, the V gene TRBV19; possibly TRBD1 for D (6 bases). Germline CDR1 reads LNHDA; CDR2 reads SQIVND (reference sequence). The CDR3 has 16 amino acids. V lost 6 bases and J lost 0, with 17 bases in between. The CDR3 DNA is TGTGCCAGTAGACCCCAACAGGGCGGAGTGAACACTGAAGCTTTCTTT. Translating gives CASRPQQGGVNTEAFF.

The chain uses TRBV5-1 and TRBJ2-3; D is unclear. Germline V gene data show CDR1 as SGHRS and CDR2 as YFSETQ. V was pared by 0 bases and J by 0 bases, with 5 bases between. This CDR3 has 14 residues. CDR3 coding DNA: TGCGCCAGCAGCTTGGGAGATAGCACAGATACGCAGTATTTT. Its translation: CASSLGDSTDTQYF.

The V call is TRBV5-1, the J call TRBJ1-4, with D possibly TRBD1 on 6 matching bases. Germline loops: CDR1 SGHRS, CDR2 YFSETQ. The CDR3 consists of 15 residues. V was shortened by 3 bases and J by 8 bases, with 17 bases between the two germline ends. In nucleotides, the CDR3 is TGCGCCAGCAGCTCCCGCGGGGGGGCGGAAGAAAAACTGTTTTTT. It encodes CASSSRGGAEEKLFF.

This sequence joins TRBV5-1 and TRBJ2-2, with 8 bases lining up with TRBD1. Germline-derived CDR1 and CDR2 are SGHRS and YFSETQ. J lost 4 bases, V lost 5 bases, and 4 bases had no gene match. This CDR3 region has 14 residues. The CDR3 DNA is TGCGCCAGCAGTCGCGACAGGGGCACCGGGGAGCTGTTTTTT. Translation gives CASSRDRGTGELFF. Complete variable domain (other parts from reference TRBV5-1 and TRBJ2-2): KAGVTQTPRYLIKTRGQQVTLSCSPISGHRSVSWYQQTPGQGLQFLFEYFSETQRNKGNFPGRFSGRQFSNSRSEMNVSTLELGDSALYLCASSRDRGTGELFFGEGSRLTVL.

The chain combines TRBV7-3 with TRBJ1-1; D gene uncertain. Per the germline V gene, CDR1 is SGHTA and CDR2 is FQGTGA. The CDR3 spans 13 residues. Deletions cut 3 bases from V and 1 base from J, with 6 bases between. The CDR3 DNA reads as TGTGCCAGCAGCTTGGGCGCGAACACTGAAGCTTTCTTT. It encodes CASSLGANTEAFF.

The genes are TRBV27 and TRBJ2-1; weak D call: TRBD2 (6 bases). This CDR3 region has 17 residues. Trimming took off 3 bases at V and 6 bases at J, with 21 bases between the two ends. Germline assignment: CDR1 MNHEY and CDR2 SMNVEV (reference sequence). The CDR3 here is CASSLSKQAGRVNEQFF. CDR3 DNA sequence: TGTGCCAGCAGTTTGTCTAAGCAGGCGGGAAGGGTCAATGAGCAGTTCTTC.

The CDR3 protein is CAWSVGYAGVDGYTF. The CDR3 DNA reads TGTGCCTGGAGTGTCGGGTACGCAGGGGTAGATGGCTACACCTTC. This rearrangement joins TRBV30 to TRBJ1-2; a possible D gene is TRBD1 (6 bases). The V end lost 0 bases, the J end lost 6 bases, and 17 bases lay between the germline ends. Germline V gene data show CDR1 as GTSNPN and CDR2 as SVGIG (reference sequence). The CDR3 length is 15 residues.

The chain employs TRBV11-3 and TRBJ2-3; 10 nucleotides line up with TRBD2. The CDR3 spans 14 residues. Unmatched junction bases numbered 3, after V lost 5 bases and J lost 4 bases. Per germline, CDR1 SGHNT and CDR2 YENEEA. The CDR3 bases are TGTGCCAGCAGCCAGACTAGCGGGTCAGATACGCAGTATTTT. Residues: CASSQTSGSDTQYF.

The chain has TRBV30 and TRBJ2-1; 7 bases are a match to TRBD2. V lost 2 bases, J lost 5 bases, and 6 bases stayed unmatched. The germline V gene has CDR1 GTSNPN and CDR2 SVGIG (reference sequence). The CDR3 extends over 14 amino acids. In DNA form, the CDR3 reads TGTGCCTGGAGTCCTGGGACTACCAACAATGAGCAGTTCTTC. Translated, it gives CAWSPGTTNNEQFF.

This chain connects TRBV2 to TRBJ2-1; D may be TRBD2 (6 bases). Trimming cost V 6 bases and J 7 bases, with 13 bases left between them. CDR1 is SNHLY and CDR2 is FYNNEI in the germline V gene. The length of the CDR3 is 13 residues. In nucleotides, the CDR3 is TGTGCCAGCAGCGGGGGAACTTGGAATGAGCAGTTCTTC. The encoded protein is CASSGGTWNEQFF.

This clone was seen a handful of times. The chain employs TRBV25-1 and TRBJ1-1; D is unresolved. Trimming left V 6 bases short and J 6 bases short, with 14 bases between. In germline, CDR1 is MGHDK, CDR2 SYGVNS. CDR3 length equals 13 residues. The CDR3 nucleotides read TGTGCCAGCAGCGCGGTTCGAGCTGCTGAAGCTTTCTTT. Protein product: CASSAVRAAEAFF.

This clone has only a few counts. The genes are TRBV29-1 and TRBJ2-7; the D gene is possibly TRBD1 (6 bases). There are 14 residues in the CDR3. V lost 5 bases to trimming and J lost 2 bases, with 16 bases between them. Germline assignment: CDR1 SQVTM and CDR2 ANQGSEA. CDR3 region: CSVLFGRGTYEQYF. The CDR3 DNA reads TGCAGCGTTCTGTTCGGCAGGGGTACCTACGAGCAGTACTTC.

The CDR3 reads CASSQTVRETQYF. For the CDR3, the DNA is TGTGCCAGCAGCCAGACAGTACGAGAGACCCAGTACTTC. The chain carries TRBV6-6 and TRBJ2-5, with D perhaps matching TRBD1 (5 bases). The ends were cut back, 6 bases at V and 4 bases at J, with 12 bases in the middle. CDR3 size: 13 residues. The germline V gene encodes CDR1 MNHNY and CDR2 SVGAGI (reference sequence).

V gene TRBV2 combines with J gene TRBJ1-1; TRBD1 is a possible D gene (5 bases). The germline CDR1 and CDR2 sequences are SNHLY and FYNNEI. This CDR3 is built from 14 residues. V was clipped by 7 bases and J by 5 bases, with 17 bases between them. Here the CDR3 DNA reads TGTGCCAGCAACCCCAGGGAGGTGGGGACTGAAGCTTTCTTT. This codes for CASNPREVGTEAFF.